This T cell receptor (beta chain) was captured in a study of cytomegalovirus exposure and HLA in healthy donors. Across the study: Within the Caucasian-associated ancestry cluster were 81% of the approximately 400 genotyped donors.

Healthy bone marrow donors supplied every sample. 60 Vbeta and 13 Jbeta primers were used in PCR. The protocol was immunoSEQ multiplex PCR, while the TCRdb copy is restricted to in-frame clones and leaves out a portion. The sample holds under 250,000 clones; around 80% are singletons and the top ten take 5.5% to 7.5%. This CDR3 is built from 12 residues. Germline V CDR1 and CDR2: KGHSH, LQKENI. V dropped 6 bases and J dropped 8 bases, with 10 bases sitting between them. The clonotype comes from a man aged 40-50 years in good health and CMV-seropositive. Material for sequencing was PBMCs. This sequence joins TRBV18 and TRBJ1-4; D is undetermined. The CDR3 reads CASSSTTEKLFF. CDR3 nucleotide sequence: TGTGCCAGCTCGTCGACAACCGAAAAACTGTTTTTT.